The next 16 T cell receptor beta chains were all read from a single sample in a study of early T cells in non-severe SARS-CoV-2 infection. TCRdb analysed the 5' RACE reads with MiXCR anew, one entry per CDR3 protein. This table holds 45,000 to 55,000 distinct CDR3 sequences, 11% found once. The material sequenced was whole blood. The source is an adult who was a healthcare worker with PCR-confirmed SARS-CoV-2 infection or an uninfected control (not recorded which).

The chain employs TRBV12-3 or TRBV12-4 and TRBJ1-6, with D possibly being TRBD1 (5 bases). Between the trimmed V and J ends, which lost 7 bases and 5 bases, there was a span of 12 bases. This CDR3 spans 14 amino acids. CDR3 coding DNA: TGTGCCAGCAAAGGGGACCTGAATAATTCACCCCTCCACTTT. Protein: CASKGDLNNSPLHF.

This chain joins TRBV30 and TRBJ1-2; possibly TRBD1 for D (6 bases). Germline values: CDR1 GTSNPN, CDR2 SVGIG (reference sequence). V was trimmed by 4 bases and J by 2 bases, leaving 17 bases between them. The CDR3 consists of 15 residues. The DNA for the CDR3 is TGTGCCTGGAACGGGAGACAGGAGATAAACTATGGCTACACCTTC. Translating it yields CAWNGRQEINYGYTF.

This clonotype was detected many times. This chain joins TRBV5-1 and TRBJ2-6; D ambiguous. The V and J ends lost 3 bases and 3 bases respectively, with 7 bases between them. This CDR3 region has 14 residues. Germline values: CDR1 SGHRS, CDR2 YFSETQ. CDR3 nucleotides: TGCGCCAGCAGCTCGAGCATTGGGGCCAACGTCCTGACTTTC. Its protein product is CASSSSIGANVLTF.

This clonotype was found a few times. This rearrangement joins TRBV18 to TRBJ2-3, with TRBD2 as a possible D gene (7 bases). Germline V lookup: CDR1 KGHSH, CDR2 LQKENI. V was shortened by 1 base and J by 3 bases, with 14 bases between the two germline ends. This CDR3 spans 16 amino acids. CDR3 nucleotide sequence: TGTGCCAGCTCACCACTAGGGGGGGGCCGGACAGATACGCAGTATTTT. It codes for CASSPLGGGRTDTQYF.

CDR3 protein: CASSGTGKTYEQYF. The DNA of the CDR3 is TGTGCCAGCAGCGGGACAGGAAAAACCTACGAGCAGTACTTC. The chain links TRBV6-5 to TRBJ2-7; 8 nucleotides match TRBD1. The germline CDR1 and CDR2 sequences are MNHEY and SVGAGI. The CDR3 is 14 residues long. J was trimmed by 2 bases and V by 6 bases; bases with no gene match: 6.

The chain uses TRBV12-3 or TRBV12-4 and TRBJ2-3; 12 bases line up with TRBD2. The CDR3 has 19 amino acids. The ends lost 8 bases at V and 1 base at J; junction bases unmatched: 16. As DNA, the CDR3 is TGTGCCAGCGGTTCCCTGACTAGCGGGGGCCCGGCCCGCACAGATACGCAGTATTTT. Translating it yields CASGSLTSGGPARTDTQYF.

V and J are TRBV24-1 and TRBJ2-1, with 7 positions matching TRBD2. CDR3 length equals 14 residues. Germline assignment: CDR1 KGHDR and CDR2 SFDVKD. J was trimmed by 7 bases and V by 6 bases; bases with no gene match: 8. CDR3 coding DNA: TGTGCCACCAGTCCGACTAGCTCAAAAAATGAGCAGTTCTTC. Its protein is CATSPTSSKNEQFF.

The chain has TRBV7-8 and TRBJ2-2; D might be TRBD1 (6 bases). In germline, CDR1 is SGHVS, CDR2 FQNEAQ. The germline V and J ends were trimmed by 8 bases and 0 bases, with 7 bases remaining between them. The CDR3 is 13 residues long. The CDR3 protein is CASGQPNTGELFF. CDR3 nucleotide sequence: TGTGCCAGCGGACAGCCGAACACCGGGGAGCTGTTTTTT. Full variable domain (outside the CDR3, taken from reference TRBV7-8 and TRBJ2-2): GAGVSQSPRYKVAKRGQDVALRCDPISGHVSLFWYQQALGQGPEFLTYFQNEAQLDKSGLPSDRFFAERPEGSVSTLKIQRTQQEDSAVYLCASGQPNTGELFFGEGSRLTVL.

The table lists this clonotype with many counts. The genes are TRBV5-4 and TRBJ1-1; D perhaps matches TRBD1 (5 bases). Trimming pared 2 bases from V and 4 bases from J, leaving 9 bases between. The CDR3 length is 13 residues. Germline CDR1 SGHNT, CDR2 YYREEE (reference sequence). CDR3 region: CASSFQGPTEAFF. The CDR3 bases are TGTGCCAGCAGCTTTCAGGGTCCCACTGAAGCTTTCTTT.

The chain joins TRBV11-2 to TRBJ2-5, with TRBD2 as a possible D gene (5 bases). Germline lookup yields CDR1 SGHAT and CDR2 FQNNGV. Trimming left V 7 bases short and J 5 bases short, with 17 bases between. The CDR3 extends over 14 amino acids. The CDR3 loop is CASTPWGSVETQYF. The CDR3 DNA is TGTGCCAGCACCCCGTGGGGTAGCGTGGAGACCCAGTACTTC.

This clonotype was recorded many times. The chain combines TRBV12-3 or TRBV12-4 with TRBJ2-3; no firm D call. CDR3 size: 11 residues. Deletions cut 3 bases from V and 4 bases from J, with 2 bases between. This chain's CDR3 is CASSFSDTQYF. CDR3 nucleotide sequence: TGTGCCAGCAGTTTCTCAGATACGCAGTATTTT.

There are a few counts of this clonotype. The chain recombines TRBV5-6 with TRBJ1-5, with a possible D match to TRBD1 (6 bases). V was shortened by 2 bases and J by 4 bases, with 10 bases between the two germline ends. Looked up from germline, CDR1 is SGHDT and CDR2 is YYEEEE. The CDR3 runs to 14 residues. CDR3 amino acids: CASSFGQTNQPQHF. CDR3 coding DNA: TGTGCCAGCAGCTTCGGACAGACGAATCAGCCCCAGCATTTT. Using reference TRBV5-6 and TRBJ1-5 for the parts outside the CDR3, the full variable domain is DAGVTQSPTHLIKTRGQQVTLRCSPKSGHDTVSWYQQALGQGPQFIFQYYEEEERQRGNFPDRFSGHQFPNYSSELNVNALLLGDSALYLCASSFGQTNQPQHFGDGTRLSIL.

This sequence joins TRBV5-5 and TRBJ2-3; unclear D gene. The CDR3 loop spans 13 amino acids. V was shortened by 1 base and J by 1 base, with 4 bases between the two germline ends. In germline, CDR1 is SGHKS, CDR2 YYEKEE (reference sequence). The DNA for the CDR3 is TGTGCCAGCAGCTTGTTTGGCACAGATACGCAGTATTTT. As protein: CASSLFGTDTQYF.

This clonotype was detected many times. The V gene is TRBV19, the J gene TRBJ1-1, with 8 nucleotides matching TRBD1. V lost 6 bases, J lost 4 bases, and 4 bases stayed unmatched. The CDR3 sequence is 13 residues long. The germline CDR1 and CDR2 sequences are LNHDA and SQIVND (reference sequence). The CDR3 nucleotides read TGTGCCAGTAGCAGGGGGCCGGGCACTGAAGCTTTCTTT. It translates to CASSRGPGTEAFF. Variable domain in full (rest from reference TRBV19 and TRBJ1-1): DGGITQSPKYLFRKEGQNVTLSCEQNLNHDAMYWYRQDPGQGLRLIYYSQIVNDFQKGDIAEGYSVSREKKESFPLTVTSAQKNPTAFYLCASSRGPGTEAFFGQGTRLTVV.

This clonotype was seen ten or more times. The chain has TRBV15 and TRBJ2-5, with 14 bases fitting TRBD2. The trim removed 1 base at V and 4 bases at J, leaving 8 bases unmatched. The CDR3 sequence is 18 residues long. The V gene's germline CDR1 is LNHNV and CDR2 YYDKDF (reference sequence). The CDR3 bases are TGTGCCACCAGCAGAGCTTGGGGACTAGCGGGAGTTGGAGAGACCCAGTACTTC. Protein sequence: CATSRAWGLAGVGETQYF.

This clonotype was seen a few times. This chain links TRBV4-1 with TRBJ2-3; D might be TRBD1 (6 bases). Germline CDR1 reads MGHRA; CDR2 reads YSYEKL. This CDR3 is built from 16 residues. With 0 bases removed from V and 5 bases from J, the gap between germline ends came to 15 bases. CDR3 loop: CASSQDPWGRGDTQYF. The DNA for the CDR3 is TGCGCCAGCAGCCAAGATCCTTGGGGCAGGGGAGATACGCAGTATTTT.